This T cell receptor beta chain stems from a study of regulatory dendritic cells for organ transplantation. Whole-study results and caveats: Of resting T cell subsets, memory CD8+ had the most alloreactive clonotypes. Alloreactive memory CD8+ T cell pools varied considerably between individuals.

The germline V gene has CDR1 SGHTA and CDR2 FQGNSA. The CDR3 has 15 amino acids. Profiling relied on immunoSEQ multiplex PCR, and the TCRdb table lists in-frame clones only, not all of them. The sample carries about 10,000 clones, around 80% recorded once. This clone appeared once. As yet, its antigen is unknown. An end of the junction does not agree with germline; a read error may underlie this. Other DNA sequences within the sample encode an identical CDR3. CFSE-labeled sorted T cells met regulatory or mature dendritic cells for 5 days. The sequenced material came from memory CD4+ T cells from blood cultured with dendritic cells. Subset in this sample: CD45RO+ memory T cells. The chain combines TRBV7-2 with TRBJ1-6, with TRBD1 matching over 7 bases. The receptor's source is a human donor in good health. The CDR3 sequence: CASSASGTANSPLHF. The CDR3 nucleotides are TGTGCCAGCAGCGCATCCGGGACAGCTAATTCACCCCTCCACTTC.